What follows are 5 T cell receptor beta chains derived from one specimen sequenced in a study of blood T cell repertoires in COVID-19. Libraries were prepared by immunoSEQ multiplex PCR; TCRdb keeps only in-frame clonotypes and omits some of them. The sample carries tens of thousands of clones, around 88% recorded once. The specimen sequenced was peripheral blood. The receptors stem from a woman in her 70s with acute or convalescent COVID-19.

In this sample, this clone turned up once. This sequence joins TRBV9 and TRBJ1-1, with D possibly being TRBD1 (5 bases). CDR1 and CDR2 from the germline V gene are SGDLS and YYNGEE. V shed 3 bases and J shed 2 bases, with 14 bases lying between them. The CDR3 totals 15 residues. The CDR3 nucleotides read TGTGCCAGCAGCGCGCAGGGAACCCCCAACACTGAAGCTTTCTTT. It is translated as CASSAQGTPNTEAFF.

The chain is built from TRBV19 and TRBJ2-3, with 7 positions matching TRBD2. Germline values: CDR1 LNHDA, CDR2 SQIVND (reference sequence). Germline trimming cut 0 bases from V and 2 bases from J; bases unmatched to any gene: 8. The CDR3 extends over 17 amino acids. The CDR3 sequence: CASSIDLGRGVTDTQYF. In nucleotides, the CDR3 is TGTGCCAGTAGTATAGATCTTGGTCGGGGGGTCACAGATACGCAGTATTTT.

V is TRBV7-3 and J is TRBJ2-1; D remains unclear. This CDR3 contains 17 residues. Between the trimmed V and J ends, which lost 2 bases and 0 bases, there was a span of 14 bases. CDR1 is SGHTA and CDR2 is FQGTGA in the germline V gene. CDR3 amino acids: CASSLGGFRSSYNEQFF. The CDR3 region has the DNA TGTGCCAGCAGCTTAGGTGGCTTCCGCAGCTCCTACAATGAGCAGTTCTTC.

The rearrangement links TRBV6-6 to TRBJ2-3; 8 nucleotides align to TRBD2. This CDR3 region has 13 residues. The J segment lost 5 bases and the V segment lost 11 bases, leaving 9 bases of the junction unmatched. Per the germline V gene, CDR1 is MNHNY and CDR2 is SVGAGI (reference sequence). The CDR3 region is CAAGSSGRDTQYF. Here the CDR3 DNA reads TGTGCCGCAGGCTCGAGCGGGAGAGATACGCAGTATTTT.

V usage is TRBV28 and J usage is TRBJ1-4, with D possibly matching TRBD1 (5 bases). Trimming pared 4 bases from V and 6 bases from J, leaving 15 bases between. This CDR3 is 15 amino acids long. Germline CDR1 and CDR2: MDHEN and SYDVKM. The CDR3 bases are TGTGCCAGCAGTTCCCCGGGGGAGAGAGATGAAAAACTGTTTTTT. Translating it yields CASSSPGERDEKLFF. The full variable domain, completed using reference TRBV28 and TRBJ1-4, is DVKVTQSSRYLVKRTGEKVFLECVQDMDHENMFWYRQDPGLGLRLIYFSYDVKMKEKGDIPEGYSVSREKKERFSLILESASTNQTSMYLCASSSPGERDEKLFFGSGTQLSVL.